What follows describes a single T cell receptor (beta chain). Its cognate antigen is unknown. This sample's treatment: approximately 18 received Ad26.COV2.S at low or high dose, single or two shots; roughly five received placebo; per-sample allocation not given. It was on day 63 after the first vaccine or placebo injection that samples were taken. The entry originates in a study of Ad26.COV2.S vaccination and SARS-CoV-2 variants. Study-wide points: Among vaccine recipients, spike-specific TCR breadth exceeded that of placebo recipients.

Libraries were prepared by immunoSEQ multiplex PCR; TCRdb keeps only in-frame clonotypes and omits some of them. The sample includes about 400,000 clones, approximately 90% of them seen just once. The germline V gene encodes CDR1 SNHLY and CDR2 FYNNEI. The CDR3 runs to 17 residues. Deletions cut 4 bases from V and 0 bases from J, with 16 bases between. Sample: peripheral blood, taken in a trial of Ad26.COV2.S vaccine versus placebo. This rearrangement joins TRBV2 to TRBJ2-4; possible D gene TRBD1, 6 bases. The TCR sequence derives from a person between 18 and 65 years old who received the Ad26.COV2.S COVID-19 vaccine or a placebo. For the CDR3, the DNA is TGTGCCAGCAGTGGGAAGGACAGTTCGTTAGCCAAAAACATTCAGTACTTC. Amino acid sequence: CASSGKDSSLAKNIQYF.